Below are 10 T cell receptor beta chains sequenced from a single sample in a study of blood T cell repertoires in COVID-19. Sequencing was performed with immunoSEQ multiplex PCR; in TCRdb, only in-frame clones are kept and a portion is missing. Of roughly 400,000 clones in the sample, approximately 91% were seen once. Source material: PBMCs or T cells enriched from blood (not recorded which). The source of these receptors is a young woman who had been exposed to COVID-19.

V and J are TRBV18 and TRBJ2-7; tentative D call: TRBD1 (6 bases). Looked up from germline, CDR1 is KGHSH and CDR2 is LQKENI. CDR3 length equals 14 residues. Trimming took 4 bases from V and 3 from J, leaving 13 bases between them. The CDR3 loop is CASSHPGTLYEQYF. The CDR3 bases are TGTGCCAGCTCACATCCCGGGACACTCTACGAGCAGTACTTC.

The rearrangement joins TRBV6-6 to TRBJ2-1; the match to TRBD1 covers 9 bases. CDR3 length: 15 residues. The V gene end was trimmed by 7 bases and the J gene end by 0 bases; junction bases not matched to a gene: 4. Germline V gene data show CDR1 as MNHNY and CDR2 as SVGAGI (reference sequence). The CDR3 DNA reads TGTGCCAGCACCCAGACAGGGGGCTCCTACAATGAGCAGTTCTTC. This sequence encodes CASTQTGGSYNEQFF.

The rearrangement joins TRBV5-1 to TRBJ1-6; D is ambiguous. From germline, CDR1 is SGHRS and CDR2 YFSETQ. This CDR3 is built from 15 residues. Trimming cost V 0 bases and J 10 bases, with 14 bases left between them. The CDR3 region is CASSLEIQAASPLHF. In DNA form, the CDR3 reads TGCGCCAGCAGCTTGGAAATTCAGGCAGCATCACCCCTCCACTTT.

V and J are TRBV23-1 and TRBJ1-6; TRBD1 matches 12 bases. TRBV23-1 counts as an open reading frame of uncertain function. This CDR3 has 20 amino acids. The V gene end was trimmed by 0 bases and the J gene end by 9 bases; junction bases not matched to a gene: 15. In DNA form, the CDR3 reads TGCGCCAGCAGTCAATCGCCCGGGACAGGGGGCCATCGCGGAGGTTCACCCCTCCACTTT. Protein: CASSQSPGTGGHRGGSPLHF.

This rearrangement joins TRBV12-3 or TRBV12-4 to TRBJ2-4, with D perhaps matching TRBD1 (6 bases). The CDR3 is 12 residues long. V lost 6 bases to trimming and J lost 11 bases, with 14 bases between them. CDR3: CASRPQQGFQYF. In DNA form, the CDR3 reads TGTGCCAGCAGGCCCCAACAGGGCTTTCAGTACTTC.

The chain links TRBV19 to TRBJ1-1; D not resolved. V was shortened by 8 bases and J by 1 base, with 26 bases between the two germline ends. This CDR3 contains 18 residues. CDR1 LNHDA and CDR2 SQIVND come from the germline V gene (reference sequence). CDR3 DNA: TGTGCCAGTGGGATGCGGGGTACCAAAACGATGTGGAACACTGAAGCTTTCTTT. It encodes CASGMRGTKTMWNTEAFF.

The chain recombines TRBV7-8 with TRBJ1-2; TRBD1 might be the D (6 bases). V was pared by 4 bases and J by 6 bases, with 18 bases between. Germline V gene data show CDR1 as SGHVS and CDR2 as FQNEAQ. This CDR3 is built from 15 residues. CDR3 sequence reads: CASSSTAQGLDGYTF. CDR3 coding DNA: TGTGCCAGCAGCTCGACAGCACAGGGCCTGGATGGCTACACCTTC.

This chain uses TRBV7-9 with TRBJ2-7; D is uncertain. With 7 bases removed from V and 3 bases from J, the gap between germline ends came to 10 bases. The CDR3 loop spans 12 amino acids. CDR1 and CDR2 from the germline V gene are SEHNR and FQNEAQ (reference sequence). The CDR3 region is CASTLDRYEQYF. The CDR3 DNA sequence: TGTGCCAGCACTCTAGACCGCTACGAGCAGTACTTC.

The chain uses TRBV7-9 and TRBJ2-1, with 8 bases identical to TRBD1. The CDR3 consists of 16 residues. Germline assignment: CDR1 SEHNR and CDR2 FQNEAQ (reference sequence). The V segment lost 2 bases and the J segment 5 bases; nucleotides outside the gene matches: 8. The CDR3, as DNA: TGTGCCAGCAGCTTATCCGGACAGGGACATAACAATGAGCAGTTCTTC. It specifies CASSLSGQGHNNEQFF.

The chain combines TRBV18 with TRBJ2-7; 8 nucleotides match TRBD1. The CDR3 totals 15 residues. The V gene's germline CDR1 is KGHSH and CDR2 LQKENI. With 6 bases clipped from V and 3 bases from J, the junction kept 10 bases outside the gene matches. The CDR3 coding sequence is TGTGCCAGCTCGCCGGGACAGGTCCTCCTCTACGAGCAGTACTTC. This codes for CASSPGQVLLYEQYF.